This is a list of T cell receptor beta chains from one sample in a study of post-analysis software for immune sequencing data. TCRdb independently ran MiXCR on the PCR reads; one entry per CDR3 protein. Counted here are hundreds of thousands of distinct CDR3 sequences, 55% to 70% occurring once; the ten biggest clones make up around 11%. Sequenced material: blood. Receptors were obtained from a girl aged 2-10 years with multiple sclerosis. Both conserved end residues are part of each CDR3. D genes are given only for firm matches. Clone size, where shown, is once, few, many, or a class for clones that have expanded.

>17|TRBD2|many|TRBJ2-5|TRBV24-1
TGTGCCACCAGTGATTTTACGACTAGCGTAAAGGTGGAGACCCAGTACTTC
CATSDFTTSVKVETQYF
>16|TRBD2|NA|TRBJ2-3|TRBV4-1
TGCGCCAGCAGCCAATCAGCGGGAGATGCCACAGATACGCAGTATTTT
CASSQSAGDATDTQYF
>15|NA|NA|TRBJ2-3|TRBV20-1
TGCAGTGCTAGTCCCCCCCGGATCTCCACAGATACGCAGTATTTT
CSASPPRISTDTQYF
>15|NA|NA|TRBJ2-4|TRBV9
TGTGCCAGCAGCGTAGGACCATCGGCCAAAAACATTCAGTACTTC
CASSVGPSAKNIQYF
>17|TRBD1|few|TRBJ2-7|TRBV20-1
TGCAGTGCTTCTACAGGGGGCTCGGACCCCGACACCCACGAGCAGTACTTC
CSASTGGSDPDTHEQYF
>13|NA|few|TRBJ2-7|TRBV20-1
TGCAGTGCTAGACCCGGGACCTCCTACGAGCAGTACTTC
CSARPGTSYEQYF
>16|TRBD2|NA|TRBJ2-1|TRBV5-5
TGTGCCAGCAGCCAGCGACTAGCGGGGGAGATCAATGAGCAGTTCTTC
CASSQRLAGEINEQFF
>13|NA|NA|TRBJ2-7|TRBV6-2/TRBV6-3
TGTGCCACCCAAGGGACCAGGGTCTACGAGCAGTACTTC
CATQGTRVYEQYF
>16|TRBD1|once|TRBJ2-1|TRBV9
TGTGCCAGCACCCCCGAGGGGGACAGGGGGTCGAATGAGCAGTTCTTC
CASTPEGDRGSNEQFF
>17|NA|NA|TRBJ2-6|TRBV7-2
TGTGCCAGCAGCAGCTCAGGGGCGACCTCTGGGGCCAACGTCCTGACTTTC
CASSSSGATSGANVLTF
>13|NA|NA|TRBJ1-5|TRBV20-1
TGCAGTGCTGGGGGGTGGGAGAATCAGCCCCAGCATTTT
CSAGGWENQPQHF
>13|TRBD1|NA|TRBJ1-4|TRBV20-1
TGCAGTGCTAGATCGGACAGGGGGCAGAAACTGTTTTTT
CSARSDRGQKLFF
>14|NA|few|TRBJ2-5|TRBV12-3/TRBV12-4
TGTGCCAGCAGTTTCCCCATCGCCTCGAATGAGCAGTACTTC
CASSFPIASNEQYF
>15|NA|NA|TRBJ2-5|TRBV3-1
TGTGCCAGCAGCAATACGGGACACCTCAGGGAGACCCAGTACTTC
CASSNTGHLRETQYF
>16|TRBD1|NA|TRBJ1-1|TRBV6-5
TGTGCCAGCAGCCGGGACAGGGGGGAGCTGAACACTGAAGCTTTCTTT
CASSRDRGELNTEAFF
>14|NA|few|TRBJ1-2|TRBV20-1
TGCAGTGCTAGAATTGTCGGGGGGAACTATGGCTACACCTTC
CSARIVGGNYGYTF
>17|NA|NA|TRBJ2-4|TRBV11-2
TGTGCCAGCAGCCCCAGGGATGAGACTAGACAGAAAAACATTCAGTACTTC
CASSPRDETRQKNIQYF
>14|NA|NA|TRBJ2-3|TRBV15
TGTGCCACCAGCGTTAGCGGAGACACAGATACGCAGTATTTT
CATSVSGDTDTQYF
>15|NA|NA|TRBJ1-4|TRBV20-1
TGCAGTGCTAGTGCCCAGGGAGGAGGTGGAGAAAAACTGTTTTTT
CSASAQGGGGEKLFF
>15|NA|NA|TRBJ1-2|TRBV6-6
TGTGCCAGCAGTTACTCTTCAGGGAGAAACTATGGCTACACCTTC
CASSYSSGRNYGYTF
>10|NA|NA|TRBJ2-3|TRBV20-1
TGCAGTGTCCGGCGAGATACGCAGTATTTT
CSVRRDTQYF
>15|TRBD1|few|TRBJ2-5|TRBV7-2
TGTGCCAGCAGCTTAGGGACAGGGATGGGCGAGACCCAGTACTTC
CASSLGTGMGETQYF
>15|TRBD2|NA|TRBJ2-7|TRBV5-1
TGCGCCAGCAGCGTCATGGGCGGGGGAGCCTACGAGCAGTACTTC
CASSVMGGGAYEQYF
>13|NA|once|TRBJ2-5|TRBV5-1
TGCGCCAGCAGCTTCGGGTGCCAAGAGACCCAGTACTTC
CASSFGCQETQYF
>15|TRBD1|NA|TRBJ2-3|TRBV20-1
TGCAGTGCTAGAAGAGTCAGGGGGACCACAGATACGCAGTATTTT
CSARRVRGTTDTQYF
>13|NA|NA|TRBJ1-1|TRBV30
TGTGCCTGGAAAGGGGGGTCGAGCACTGAAGCTTTCTTT
CAWKGGSSTEAFF
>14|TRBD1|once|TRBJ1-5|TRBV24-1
TGTGCCACCAGTGATCGACAGGGTAATCAGCCCCAGCATTTT
CATSDRQGNQPQHF
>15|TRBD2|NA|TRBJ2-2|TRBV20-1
TGCAGTGCCCCTCGGAGGGAGGGTGACACCGGGGAGCTGTTTTTT
CSAPRREGDTGELFF
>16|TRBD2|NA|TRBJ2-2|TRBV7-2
TGTGCCAGCAGCTTAGTTCTAGCGGTCGACACCGGGGAGCTGTTTTTT
CASSLVLAVDTGELFF
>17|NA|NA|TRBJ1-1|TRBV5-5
TGTGCCAGCATCTTTACACTGGGAGACTCCCCACTGGGTGAAGCTTTCTTT
CASIFTLGDSPLGEAFF
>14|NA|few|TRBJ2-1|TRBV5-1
TGCGCCAGCAGCTGGGGGGTTTCGGGCAATGAGCAGTTCTTC
CASSWGVSGNEQFF
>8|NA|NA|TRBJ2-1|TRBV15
TGTGCCATTGGCAGTGGGTTCTTC
CAIGSGFF
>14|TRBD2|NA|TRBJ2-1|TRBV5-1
TGCGCCAGCAGGGAGCGGGGGGTAAACAATGAGCAGTTCTTC
CASRERGVNNEQFF
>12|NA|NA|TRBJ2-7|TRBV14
TGTGCCAGCAGCCAAGATAGCCGCGAGCAGTACTTC
CASSQDSREQYF